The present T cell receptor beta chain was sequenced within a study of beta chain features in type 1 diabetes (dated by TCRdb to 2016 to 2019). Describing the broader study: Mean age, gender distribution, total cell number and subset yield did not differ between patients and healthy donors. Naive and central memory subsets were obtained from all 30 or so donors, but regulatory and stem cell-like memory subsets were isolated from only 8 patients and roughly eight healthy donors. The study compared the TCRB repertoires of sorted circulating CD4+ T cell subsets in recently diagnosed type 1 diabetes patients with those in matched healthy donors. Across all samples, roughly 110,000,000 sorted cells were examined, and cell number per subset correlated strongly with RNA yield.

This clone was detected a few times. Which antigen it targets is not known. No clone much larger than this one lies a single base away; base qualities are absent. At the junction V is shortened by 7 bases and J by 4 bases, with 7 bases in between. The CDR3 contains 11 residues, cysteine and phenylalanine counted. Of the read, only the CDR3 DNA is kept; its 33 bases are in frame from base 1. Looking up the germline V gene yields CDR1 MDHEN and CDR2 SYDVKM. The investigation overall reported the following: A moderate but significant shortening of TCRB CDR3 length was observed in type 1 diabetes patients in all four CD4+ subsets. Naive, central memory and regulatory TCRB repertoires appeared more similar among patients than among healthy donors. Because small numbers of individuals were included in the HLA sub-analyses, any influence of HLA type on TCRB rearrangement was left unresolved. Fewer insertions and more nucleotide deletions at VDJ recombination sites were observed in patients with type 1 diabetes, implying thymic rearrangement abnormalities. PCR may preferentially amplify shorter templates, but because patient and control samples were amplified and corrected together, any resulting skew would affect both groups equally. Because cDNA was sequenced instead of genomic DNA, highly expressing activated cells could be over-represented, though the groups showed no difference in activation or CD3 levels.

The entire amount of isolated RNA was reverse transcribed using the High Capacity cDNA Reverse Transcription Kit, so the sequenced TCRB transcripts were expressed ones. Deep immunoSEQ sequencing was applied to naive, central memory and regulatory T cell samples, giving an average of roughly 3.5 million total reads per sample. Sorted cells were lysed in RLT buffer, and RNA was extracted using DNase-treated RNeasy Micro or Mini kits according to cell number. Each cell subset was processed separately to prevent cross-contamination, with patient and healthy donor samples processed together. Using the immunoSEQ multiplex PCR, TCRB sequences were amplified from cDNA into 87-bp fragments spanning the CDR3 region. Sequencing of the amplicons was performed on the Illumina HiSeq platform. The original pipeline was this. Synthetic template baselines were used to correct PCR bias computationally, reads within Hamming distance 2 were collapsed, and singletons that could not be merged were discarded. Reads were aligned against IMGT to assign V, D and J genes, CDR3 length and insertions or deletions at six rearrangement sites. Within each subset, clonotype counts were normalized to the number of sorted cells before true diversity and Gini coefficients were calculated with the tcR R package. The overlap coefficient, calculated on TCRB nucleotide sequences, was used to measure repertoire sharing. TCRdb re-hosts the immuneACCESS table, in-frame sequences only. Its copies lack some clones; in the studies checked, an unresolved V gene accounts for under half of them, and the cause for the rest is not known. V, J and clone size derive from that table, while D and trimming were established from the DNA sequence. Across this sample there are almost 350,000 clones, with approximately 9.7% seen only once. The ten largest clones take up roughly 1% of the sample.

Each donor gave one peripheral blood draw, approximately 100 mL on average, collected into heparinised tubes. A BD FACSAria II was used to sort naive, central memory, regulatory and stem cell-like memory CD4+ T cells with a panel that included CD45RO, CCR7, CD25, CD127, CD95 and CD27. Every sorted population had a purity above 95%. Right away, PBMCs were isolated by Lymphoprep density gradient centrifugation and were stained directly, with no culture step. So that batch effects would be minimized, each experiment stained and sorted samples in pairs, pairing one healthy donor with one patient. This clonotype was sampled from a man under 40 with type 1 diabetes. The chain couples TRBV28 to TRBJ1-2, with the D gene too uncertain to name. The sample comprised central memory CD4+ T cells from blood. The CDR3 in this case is CASMGSYGYTF. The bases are TGTGCCAGCATGGGCAGCTATGGCTACACCTTC.